The 28 T cell receptor beta chains below were found in one sample sequenced in a study of brain metastases from non-small cell lung cancer. Profiled with immunoSEQ multiplex PCR; TCRdb holds only in-frame clones, not every one. The table lists 2,500 to 3,000 clones, 83% of them singletons. Sample: primary lung tumor tissue. The receptors derive from a donor at least 40 years old with non-small cell lung cancer.

This rearrangement joins TRBV30 to TRBJ2-7; TRBD2 agrees at 8 bases. The CDR3 totals 13 residues. V gave up 8 bases and J gave up 5 bases; unmatched junction bases: 11. The germline CDR1 and CDR2 sequences are GTSNPN and SVGIG (reference sequence). The DNA for the CDR3 is TGTGCCGGGAAAAAGGCGGGGGGAAACGAGCAGTACTTC. Translating gives CAGKKAGGNEQYF.

The rearrangement joins TRBV5-1 to TRBJ2-1; a possible D gene is TRBD1 (5 bases). V was trimmed by 0 bases and J by 6 bases, leaving 13 bases between them. The germline V gene has CDR1 SGHRS and CDR2 YFSETQ. The CDR3 loop spans 15 amino acids. The CDR3 loop reads CASSLVNRPGNEQFF. DNA of the CDR3: TGCGCCAGCAGCTTGGTTAACAGGCCGGGCAATGAGCAGTTCTTC.

V gene TRBV7-9 combines with J gene TRBJ1-2; D unclear. There are 11 residues in the CDR3. V was clipped by 10 bases and J by 3 bases, with 9 bases between them. CDR1 and CDR2 (germline): SEHNR, FQNEAQ (reference sequence). CDR3 nucleotide sequence: TGTGCCACCTCAACGGACTATGGCTACACCTTC. Encoded protein: CATSTDYGYTF.

This chain joins TRBV6-5 and TRBJ1-2, with 10 bases aligning to TRBD1. The germline CDR1 and CDR2 sequences are MNHEY and SVGAGI. This CDR3 contains 14 residues. V lost 0 bases, J lost 14 bases, and 9 bases stayed unmatched. For the CDR3, the DNA is TGTGCCAGCAGTTACTCGACCGGACAGGGGGTAGTGACCTTC. It translates to CASSYSTGQGVVTF.

The genes are TRBV5-1 and TRBJ2-3; TRBD2 agrees at 8 bases. V was clipped by 3 bases and J by 1 base; unmatched bases: 4. The CDR3 extends over 15 amino acids. The V gene's germline CDR1 is SGHRS and CDR2 YFSETQ. CDR3 DNA: TGCGCCAGCAGCTGGCGGGGGGACGGCACAGATACGCAGTATTTT. It yields the protein CASSWRGDGTDTQYF.

This chain connects TRBV5-1 to TRBJ2-7; 9 bases fit TRBD1. The CDR3 is made up of 15 amino acids. CDR1 SGHRS and CDR2 YFSETQ come from the germline V gene. The ends lost 4 bases at V and 4 bases at J; junction bases unmatched: 9. For the CDR3, the DNA is TGCGCCAGCAGCCGCACCCCGGGACAGGGTTACGAGCAGTACTTC. Translation: CASSRTPGQGYEQYF.

J is TRBJ2-3 and V is TRBV4-3; maybe TRBD2 (6 bases). The CDR3 runs to 16 residues. Germline values: CDR1 LGHNA, CDR2 YSLEER. Trimming stripped 0 bases from V and 2 bases from J, with 12 bases between. CDR3 in amino acids: CASSQDAGLITDTQYF. The CDR3 coding sequence is TGCGCCAGCAGCCAAGACGCGGGGCTCATCACAGATACGCAGTATTTT.

The chain recombines TRBV7-2 with TRBJ2-3; 11 positions match TRBD2. After removal of 4 bases from V and 2 bases from J, the junction contained 14 bases not matched to a gene. Germline V lookup: CDR1 SGHTA, CDR2 FQGNSA. CDR3 length: 19 amino acids. The CDR3, as DNA: TGTGCCAGCAGCTCTGAGTTAGCGGGGGGGCATGCTAACACAGATACGCAGTATTTT. Its translation: CASSSELAGGHANTDTQYF.

V gene TRBV6-6 combines with J gene TRBJ2-7, with TRBD1 matching over 9 bases. The CDR3 has 15 amino acids. V gave up 5 bases and J gave up 5 bases; unmatched junction bases: 10. Germline loops: CDR1 MNHNY, CDR2 SVGAGI (reference sequence). CDR3 residues: CASSDTRQGEDEQYF. The CDR3 DNA is TGTGCCAGCAGTGATACCCGACAGGGGGAGGACGAGCAGTACTTC.

This clone was counted between two and nine times. The chain joins TRBV7-2 to TRBJ2-2, with TRBD2 matching 11 bases. CDR1 and CDR2 from the germline V gene are SGHTA and FQGNSA. With V trimmed by 2 bases and J by 2 bases, 1 base remained unmatched. The CDR3 consists of 16 residues. CDR3 DNA sequence: TGTGCCAGCAGCTTAACTAGCGGGGGAAACACCGGGGAGCTGTTTTTT. Amino acids: CASSLTSGGNTGELFF.

The gene calls are TRBV18 and TRBJ2-3; TRBD2 matches at 11 bases. The V gene end was trimmed by 4 bases and the J gene end by 2 bases; junction bases not matched to a gene: 8. The CDR3 totals 17 residues. Germline V gives CDR1 KGHSH, CDR2 LQKENI. This CDR3 reads CASSLGLGLAVTDTQYF. In DNA, the CDR3 is TGTGCCAGCTCACTGGGCCTGGGACTAGCGGTCACAGATACGCAGTATTTT.

This sequence joins TRBV6-5 and TRBJ2-7; D might be TRBD1 (5 bases). Trimming stripped 6 bases from V and 6 bases from J, with 18 bases between. Germline loops: CDR1 MNHEY, CDR2 SVGAGI. The CDR3 has 14 residues. The CDR3 protein is CASRITTRASEQYF. CDR3 coding DNA: TGTGCCAGCAGAATCACTACCAGGGCCAGCGAGCAGTACTTC.

The V and J genes are TRBV25-1 and TRBJ2-5; tentatively, D is TRBD2 (6 bases). This CDR3 is 15 amino acids long. Between the trimmed V and J ends, which lost 2 bases and 5 bases, there was a span of 15 bases. Germline V gene sequence: CDR1 MGHDK, CDR2 SYGVNS. The CDR3 nucleotides are TGTGCCAGCAGTGAAGTCCGCACGGGGGTCGAGACCCAGTACTTC. Protein product: CASSEVRTGVETQYF.

The chain recombines TRBV6-2 or TRBV6-3 with TRBJ2-3; D ambiguous. V was clipped by 5 bases and J by 2 bases, with 8 bases between them. The CDR3 runs 13 residues. From germline, CDR1 is MNHEY and CDR2 SVGEGT. CDR3 DNA: TGTGCCAGCAGTAAACGGATCACAGATACGCAGTATTTT. This codes for CASSKRITDTQYF.

The chain combines TRBV29-1 with TRBJ2-2; tentative D call: TRBD1 (6 bases). V was cut by 5 bases and J by 4 bases, with 14 bases left in between. The CDR3 covers 14 residues. Germline CDR1 SQVTM, CDR2 ANQGSEA. CDR3 coding DNA: TGCAGCGTTTTGGGACACACACTCACCGGGGAGCTGTTTTTT. Translating gives CSVLGHTLTGELFF.

The chain links TRBV5-6 to TRBJ1-2; D gene uncertain. Germline CDR1 SGHDT, CDR2 YYEEEE. The CDR3 runs to 11 residues. V gave up 3 bases and J gave up 8 bases, with 8 bases separating them. DNA of the CDR3: TGTGCCAGCAGCTCGGGAGGGGGCTACACCTTC. Its protein product is CASSSGGGYTF.

The chain uses TRBV24-1 and TRBJ1-5; D is unclear. CDR1 and CDR2 from the germline V gene are KGHDR and SFDVKD. There are 14 residues in the CDR3. Trimming cost V 4 bases and J 5 bases, with 11 bases left between them. The CDR3 DNA follows: TGTGCCACCAGTGAAACAGACGCACATCAGCCCCAGCATTTT. Translating gives CATSETDAHQPQHF.

This clone was seen only a few times. The rearrangement joins TRBV10-2 to TRBJ1-2, with unresolved D. Germline lookup yields CDR1 WSHSY and CDR2 SAAADI. This CDR3 has 12 amino acids. The germline V and J ends were trimmed by 8 bases and 1 base, with 8 bases remaining between them. CDR3 sequence reads: CASVGGNYGYTF. For the CDR3, the DNA is TGCGCCAGCGTGGGCGGTAACTATGGCTACACCTTC.

CDR3 in DNA: TGTGCCAGCTCACCGGCGGCGAGCAGCTACGAGCAGTACTTC. This sequence encodes CASSPAASSYEQYF. The chain is built from TRBV18 and TRBJ2-7; D remains ambiguous. Looked up from germline, CDR1 is KGHSH and CDR2 is LQKENI. This CDR3 has 14 amino acids. The V end was cut by 3 bases, the J end by 3 bases, with 12 bases between.

The CDR3 loop reads CASSPSTGVYNEQFF. The CDR3 nucleotides are TGTGCCAGCAGTCCCTCGACAGGGGTGTACAATGAGCAGTTCTTC. This chain links TRBV6-5 with TRBJ2-1; 8 nucleotides line up with TRBD1. Trimming at V came to 5 bases and at J to 4 bases, leaving 7 bases not matched to a gene. In germline, CDR1 is MNHEY, CDR2 SVGAGI. This CDR3 spans 15 amino acids.

This clone appeared a single time. The rearrangement joins TRBV7-9 to TRBJ1-3; 10 positions agree with TRBD1. From germline, CDR1 is SEHNR and CDR2 FQNEAQ (reference sequence). The trim removed 5 bases at V and 2 bases at J, leaving 6 bases unmatched. This CDR3 is 16 amino acids long. CDR3 residues: CASSIGQGGTGNTIYF. The CDR3 DNA follows: TGTGCCAGCAGCATTGGACAGGGGGGAACTGGAAACACCATATATTTT.

V gene TRBV2 combines with J gene TRBJ1-2; TRBD1 agrees at 8 bases. CDR1 SNHLY and CDR2 FYNNEI come from the germline V gene. The length of the CDR3 is 16 residues. With V trimmed by 7 bases and J by 7 bases, 17 bases remained unmatched. This CDR3 reads CASTDRGRGIVSGYTF. CDR3 DNA: TGTGCCAGCACTGACAGGGGACGGGGTATTGTCTCTGGCTACACCTTC. Full variable domain (rest looked up from reference TRBV2 and TRBJ1-2): EPEVTQTPSHQVTQMGQEVILRCVPISNHLYFYWYRQILGQKVEFLVSFYNNEISEKSEIFDDQFSVERPDGSNFTLKIRSTKLEDSAMYFCASTDRGRGIVSGYTFGSGTRLTVV.

This chain links TRBV6-6 with TRBJ2-5; 8 bases line up with TRBD1. The CDR3 is made up of 15 amino acids. Germline V gives CDR1 MNHNY, CDR2 SVGAGI (reference sequence). Germline trimming cut 2 bases from V and 9 bases from J; bases unmatched to any gene: 11. CDR3 loop: CASSYRGQGDWAQYF. CDR3 nucleotide sequence: TGTGCCAGCAGTTACCGCGGACAGGGCGATTGGGCCCAGTACTTC.

The V gene is TRBV9, the J gene TRBJ1-6; D is unclear. The CDR3 is 14 amino acids. V lost 0 bases and J lost 7, with 8 bases in between. From germline, CDR1 is SGDLS and CDR2 YYNGEE. The CDR3 DNA sequence: TGTGCCAGCAGCGTAGAGAAGAACAATTCACCCCTCCACTTT. Its protein is CASSVEKNNSPLHF.

This clone was seen only a few times. The genes are TRBV3-1 (or the pseudogene TRBV3-2) and TRBJ1-3; D is unresolved. The CDR3 covers 11 residues. Germline V gene sequence: CDR1 LGHDT, CDR2 YNNKEL (reference sequence). Trimming removed 6 bases at V and 11 bases at J, with 11 bases between. The CDR3: CASRKGRAIYF. For the CDR3, the DNA is TGTGCCAGCAGAAAAGGAAGGGCCATATATTTT.

This chain connects TRBV5-1 to TRBJ1-2, with a tentative D call TRBD1 (5 bases). The CDR3 is 15 amino acids. V dropped 2 bases and J dropped 2 bases, with 13 bases sitting between them. Germline lookup yields CDR1 SGHRS and CDR2 YFSETQ. The CDR3 DNA reads TGCGCCAGCAGCTTTGGGGGGTTAGGGAACTATGGCTACACCTTC. Protein: CASSFGGLGNYGYTF.

The chain carries TRBV1 and TRBJ1-4. TRBV1 is a pseudogene segment. This CDR3 contains 15 residues. In DNA, the CDR3 is TGCACCAGCAGCCAAGTCGGGGACTCTAATGAAAAACTGTTTTTT. Protein sequence: CTSSQVGDSNEKLFF.

The chain carries TRBV12-5 and TRBJ2-5; 9 positions agree with TRBD1. The CDR3 sequence is 15 residues long. V lost 7 bases to trimming and J lost 6 bases; unmatched junction nucleotides: 12. Germline V gives CDR1 LGHNT, CDR2 FRNRAP. CDR3 protein: CASAYGQGKWKTQYF. The CDR3 DNA sequence: TGTGCTAGTGCCTATGGACAGGGGAAGTGGAAGACCCAGTACTTC.